This TCR beta chain was sequenced in a study of vaccination effects on CD4 cells after COVID-19. Across the whole study: From a couple of convalescent patients, samples were taken 16 days and one week before vaccination.

Study-level findings and limits: After vaccination, spike-reactive clones in convalescents were mostly new vaccine-induced clones.

Antigen-specific CD4+ T cells were expanded (with viral peptide pools) by the ViraFEST assay ahead of sequencing. After roughly eleven days in culture, the CD4+ T cells were isolated. This person's SARS-CoV-2 infection, confirmed by PCR, occurred between March and December 2020. IL-2 medium took the place of half the medium on both days 3 and 7. Concerning this clone: The antigen is unknown.

Trimming took 1 base from V and 8 from J; bases not matched to a gene: 6. The CDR3 contains 14 residues. Germline CDR1 reads GTSNPN; CDR2 reads SVGIG (reference sequence). Repertoires were generated with immunoSEQ multiplex PCR, while TCRdb's copy carries only in-frame clones and drops some. The sample lists approximately 22,000 clones; about 81% were seen once. The receptor was derived from a human donor who had a prior SARS-CoV-2 infection. The sample consisted of CD4+ T cells from PBMCs cultured with a peptide pool, taken before COVID-19 vaccination. The J gene is TRBJ2-1, the V gene TRBV30; 9 bases map to TRBD2. The CDR3 nucleotides are TGTGCCTGGAGTGGTGGCGGGAGGGCAGATGAGCAGTTCTTC. Translation gives CAWSGGGRADEQFF.